The present entry profiles one T cell receptor (beta chain) with its context. TCRdb fed the 5' RACE reads into MiXCR, producing one record per CDR3 protein. This table has hundreds of thousands of distinct CDR3 sequences, 12% appearing once. These data originate in a study of T cells after yellow fever vaccination. The CDR3 runs 16 residues. With 0 bases removed from V and 5 bases from J, the gap between germline ends came to 18 bases. The germline V gene has CDR1 SGHKS and CDR2 YYEKEE (reference sequence). The chain employs TRBV5-5 and TRBJ2-7; a weak D match, TRBD2 (6 bases). The clonotype comes from a man aged 30-40 years who received the YFV17D yellow fever vaccine. Sequencing used PBMCs, obtained on the day of the yellow fever booster vaccination. The CDR3 spells CASSLDFGDSLDEQYF. In nucleotides, the CDR3 is TGTGCCAGCAGCTTGGATTTCGGGGACTCTCTGGACGAGCAGTACTTC.